The T cell receptor beta chain under discussion was sequenced for a study of blood T cells in healthy people across ages. PCR was performed a second time for about 7 to 11 cycles using a sample-barcoded 5' primer and a J-beta primer mix. In TCRdb, the 5' RACE reads were re-called with MiXCR into one record per CDR3 protein. The sample records 800,000 to 1,000,000 distinct CDR3 sequences, roughly 50% being singletons. Germline CDR1 is MNHEY and CDR2 is SVGEGT. CDR3 length: 15 residues. V trimming: 6 bases; J trimming: 6 bases; junction bases outside the gene matches: 9. The clonotype was recovered from a man aged 25-40 years in good health. The sample taken for sequencing was blood. The J gene is TRBJ1-5, the V gene TRBV6-2 or TRBV6-3, with 9 positions matching TRBD1. DNA for the CDR3: TGTGCCAGCAGCGCCGGGACAGGGCCGGGTCAGCCCCAGCATTTT. Protein sequence: CASSAGTGPGQPQHF.